This record looks at one TCR beta chain sequence and its context. Trimming removed 0 bases at V and 0 bases at J, with 8 bases between. Germline-derived CDR1 and CDR2 are LGHNA and YNFKEQ. The CDR3 is made up of 15 amino acids. This specimen belongs to a study of blood T cell repertoires in COVID-19. The repertoire was sequenced with immunoSEQ multiplex PCR; TCRdb's copy has only in-frame clones and lacks some. The sample consists of around 170,000 clones, about 91% of them appearing once. Sequencing was done on a sample of peripheral blood. The TCR comes from a young woman with acute or convalescent COVID-19. This chain connects TRBV4-2 to TRBJ1-2; D call uncertain. The CDR3 nucleotides are TGTGCCAGCAGCCAAGATCCGGGAGCTAACTATGGCTACACCTTC. It encodes CASSQDPGANYGYTF.